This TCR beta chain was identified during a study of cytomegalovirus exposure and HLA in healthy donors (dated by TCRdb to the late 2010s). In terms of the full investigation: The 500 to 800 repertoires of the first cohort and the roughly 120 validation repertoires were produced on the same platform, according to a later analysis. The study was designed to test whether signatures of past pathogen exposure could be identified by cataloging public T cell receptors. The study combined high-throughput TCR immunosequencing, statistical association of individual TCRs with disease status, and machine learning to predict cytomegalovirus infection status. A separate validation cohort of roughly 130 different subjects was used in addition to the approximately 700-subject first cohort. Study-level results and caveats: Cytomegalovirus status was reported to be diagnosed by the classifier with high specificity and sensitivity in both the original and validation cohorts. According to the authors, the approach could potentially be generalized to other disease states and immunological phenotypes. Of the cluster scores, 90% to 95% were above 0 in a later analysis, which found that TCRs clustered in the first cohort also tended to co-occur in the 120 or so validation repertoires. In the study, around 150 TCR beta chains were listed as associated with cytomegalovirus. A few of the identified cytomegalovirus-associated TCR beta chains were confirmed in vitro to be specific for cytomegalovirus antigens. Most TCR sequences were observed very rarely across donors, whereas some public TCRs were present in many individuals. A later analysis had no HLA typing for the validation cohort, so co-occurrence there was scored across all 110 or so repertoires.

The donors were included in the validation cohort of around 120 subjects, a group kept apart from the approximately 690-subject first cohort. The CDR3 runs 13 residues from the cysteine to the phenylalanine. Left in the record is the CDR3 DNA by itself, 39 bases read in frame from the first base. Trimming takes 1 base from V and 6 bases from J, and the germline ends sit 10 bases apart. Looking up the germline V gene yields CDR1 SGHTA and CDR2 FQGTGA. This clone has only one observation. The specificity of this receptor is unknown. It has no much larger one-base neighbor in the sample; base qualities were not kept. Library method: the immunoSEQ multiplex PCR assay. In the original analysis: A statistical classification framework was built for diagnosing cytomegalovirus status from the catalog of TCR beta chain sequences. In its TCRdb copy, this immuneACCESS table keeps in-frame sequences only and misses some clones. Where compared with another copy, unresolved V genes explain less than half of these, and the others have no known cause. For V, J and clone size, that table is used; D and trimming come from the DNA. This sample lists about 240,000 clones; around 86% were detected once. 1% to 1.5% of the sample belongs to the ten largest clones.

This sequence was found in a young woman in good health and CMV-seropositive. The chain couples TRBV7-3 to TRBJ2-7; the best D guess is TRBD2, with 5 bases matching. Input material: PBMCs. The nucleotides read TGTGCCAGCAGCTTAAATCCCCGGGGCGAGCAGTACTTC. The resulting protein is CASSLNPRGEQYF.